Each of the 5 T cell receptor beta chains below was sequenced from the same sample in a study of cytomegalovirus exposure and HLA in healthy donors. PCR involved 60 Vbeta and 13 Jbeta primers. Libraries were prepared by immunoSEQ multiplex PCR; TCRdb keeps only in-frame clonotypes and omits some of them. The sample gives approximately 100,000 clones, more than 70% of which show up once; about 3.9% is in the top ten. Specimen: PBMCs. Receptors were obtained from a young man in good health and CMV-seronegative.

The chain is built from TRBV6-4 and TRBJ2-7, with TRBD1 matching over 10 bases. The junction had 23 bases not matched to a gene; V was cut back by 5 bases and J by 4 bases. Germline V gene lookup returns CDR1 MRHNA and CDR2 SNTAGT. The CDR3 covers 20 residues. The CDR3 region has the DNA TGTGCCAGCAGTCGATTCCTGCTGTGGACAGGGGGTAAAATTACTTACGAGCAGTACTTC. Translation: CASSRFLLWTGGKITYEQYF.

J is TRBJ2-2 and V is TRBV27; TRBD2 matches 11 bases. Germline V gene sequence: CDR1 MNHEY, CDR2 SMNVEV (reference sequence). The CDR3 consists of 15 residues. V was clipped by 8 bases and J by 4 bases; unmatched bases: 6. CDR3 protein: CASCTSGSGTGELFF. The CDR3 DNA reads TGTGCCAGCTGCACTAGCGGGAGTGGCACCGGGGAGCTGTTTTTT.

CDR3 sequence (DNA): TGTGCCAGCAGCTTAGGATACAGGATTTCCTACAATGAGCAGTTCTTC. Encoded protein: CASSLGYRISYNEQFF. V gene TRBV7-9 combines with J gene TRBJ2-1, with a tentative D call TRBD1 (5 bases). The V gene lost 1 base and the J gene lost 1 base, with 11 bases spanning the gap. The CDR3 extends over 16 amino acids. Germline V gene lookup returns CDR1 SEHNR and CDR2 FQNEAQ (reference sequence).

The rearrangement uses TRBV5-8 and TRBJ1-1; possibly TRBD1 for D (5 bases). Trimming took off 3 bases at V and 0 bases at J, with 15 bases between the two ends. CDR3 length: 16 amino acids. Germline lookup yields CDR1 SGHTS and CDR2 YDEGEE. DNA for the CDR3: TGTGCCAGCAGCTCAGGGACTAATCCCGTGAACACTGAAGCTTTCTTT. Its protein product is CASSSGTNPVNTEAFF.

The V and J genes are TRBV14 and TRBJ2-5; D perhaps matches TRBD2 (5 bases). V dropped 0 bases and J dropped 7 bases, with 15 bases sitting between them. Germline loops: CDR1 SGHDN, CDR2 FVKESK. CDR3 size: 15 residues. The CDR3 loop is CASSQDLTSDATQYF. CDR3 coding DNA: TGTGCCAGCAGCCAAGATCTCACTAGTGACGCGACCCAGTACTTC.